The rows below give T cell receptor beta chains drawn from one sample of a study of CD8 T cells in Susac syndrome. TCRdb reanalysed the immunoSEQ multiplex PCR reads using MiXCR and keeps one entry per CDR3 protein. Among about 160,000 distinct CDR3 sequences listed, approximately 92% were seen once. Sequencing input: CD4+ T cells from PBMCs. These receptors came from a human donor in good health. Both conserved end residues are part of each CDR3.

TRBJ1-2 | TRBV27 | CASSLSRGFGYTF
TRBJ1-1 | TRBV28 | CASRRQTEAFF
TRBJ2-7 | TRBV3-1 | CASSQGVSAGSNYEQYF
TRBJ2-2 | TRBV9 | CASSANDLGGELFF
TRBJ2-7 | TRBV7-2 | CASSPGLAAYEQYF
TRBJ2-1 | TRBV14 | CASSQKLGTSYNEQFF
TRBJ2-1 | TRBV3-1 | CTSSQLGTGEVQFF
TRBJ2-7 | TRBV19 | CASSPGQGANEQYF
TRBJ2-2 | TRBV5-1 | CASRASGSGELFF
TRBJ2-7 | TRBV5-1 | CASSLAGASLALEQYF
TRBJ1-6 | TRBV5-4 | CASSLQGFGTSPLHF
TRBJ1-5 | TRBV5-6 | CASSRLEGGNQPQHF
TRBJ2-2 | TRBV2 | CASSASGARGDGELFF
TRBJ2-3 | TRBV13 | CASSLYPAGVADTQYF
TRBJ1-1 | TRBV3-1 | CASSLSGRGTQFTEAFF
TRBJ2-7 | TRBV7-2 | CASSPDRYEQYF
TRBJ1-1 | TRBV20-1 | CSANSEAFF
TRBJ2-7 | TRBV20-1 | CSATRQGTYEQYF
TRBJ1-1 | TRBV4-1 | CASSQSGDLPAFF
TRBJ2-5 | TRBV2 | CASSENQGQETQYF
TRBJ1-6 | TRBV5-1 | CASSLESGTGYNSPLHF
TRBJ1-2 | TRBV29-1 | CSVEDREGGYTF
TRBJ2-7 | TRBV18 | CASSPDGALLEQYF
TRBJ1-4 | TRBV6-2/TRBV6-3 | CASTSGEKLFF
TRBJ2-2 | TRBV6-6 | CASSYSGETGELFF
TRBJ2-3 | TRBV6-1 | CASSGYTDTQYF
TRBJ1-3 | TRBV3-1 | CASSQVDRWNSGNTIYF
TRBJ2-7 | TRBV29-1 | CSVTPGTASYEQYF
TRBJ2-1 | TRBV14 | CASSLPGTNYNEQFF
TRBJ2-2 | TRBV6-6 | CASILLGTGLGGELFF
TRBJ1-3 | TRBV7-3 | CASSLPETGSSGNTIYF
TRBJ1-5 | TRBV7-3 | CASSAHRDSNQPQHF
TRBJ2-7 | TRBV19 | CASKQGPASYEQYF
TRBJ2-7 | TRBV5-6 | CASSLITLKTEQYF